The clone carrying this TCR beta chain was recorded once. The antigen remains undetermined. This is likely a read error, given that the CDR3 carries no conserved phenylalanine or tryptophan at its end. TCR beta VDJ and CDR3 were profiled, and genomic DNA was the template. TCRdb re-called the reads through MiXCR, storing one row per CDR3 protein. Of hundreds of thousands of distinct CDR3 sequences in the sample, around 68% were seen once. The sample comes from a study of CD8+CD57+ T cells in acquired aplastic anemia. Turning to the study itself: An average of about 3.4 ug of DNA was obtained from sorted CD4+ and CD8+ cells. For CD4+ cells, healthy donors had an average of about 9.9 million reads. Study-level findings and limits: Patients were compared with controls for CD8+ Simpson's diversity, and no significant difference emerged. Patients and controls shared 25 to 35 CD8+ CDR3 sequences, which appeared highly expressed in patients and within their immunodominant clones.

The V segment lost 3 bases and the J segment 0 bases; nucleotides outside the gene matches: 5. In germline, CDR1 is GTSNPN, CDR2 SVGIG (reference sequence). The CDR3 loop spans 15 amino acids. This TCR was sampled from a human donor in good health, serving as a control. The sequencing sample was made of sorted CD4+, CD8+, or CD8+CD57+ T cells (not recorded which) from PBMCs. This sequence joins TRBV30 and TRBJ1-5; 7 bases fit TRBD1. The CDR3 reads CAWRLTGDSNQPQHL. The CDR3, as DNA: TGTGCCTGGAGGTTAACAGGGGATAGCAATCAGCCCCAGCATCTT.